The sequence of this T cell receptor (beta chain) was determined in a study of identical twins. This clonotype was found many times. Germline V gene lookup returns CDR1 DFQATT and CDR2 SNEGSKA (reference sequence). The CDR3 is 11 residues long. Trimming shortened V by 1 base and J by 15 bases, and 13 bases separated the two germline ends. A universal primer site was created by template switching, with the cDNA bearing unique molecular identifiers. One entry per CDR3 protein, called by TCRdb with MiXCR from the 5' RACE reads. The sample consists of fewer than 250,000 distinct CDR3 sequences, 7.5% of them appearing once. The same sample was also used in a study of yellow fever vaccine responses in identical twins. In that study: Twins reportedly appeared to share part of their vaccine T cell response while keeping part individual.

This chain connects TRBV20-1 to TRBJ2-1; D not resolved. Sequencing was carried out using memory (CD45RO+) T cells sorted from blood. This sequence originates from a woman between 18 and 29 years old in good health. The chain's CDR3 is CSARAELVSFF. The CDR3 bases are TGCAGTGCTAGAGCGGAATTAGTCTCGTTCTTC.